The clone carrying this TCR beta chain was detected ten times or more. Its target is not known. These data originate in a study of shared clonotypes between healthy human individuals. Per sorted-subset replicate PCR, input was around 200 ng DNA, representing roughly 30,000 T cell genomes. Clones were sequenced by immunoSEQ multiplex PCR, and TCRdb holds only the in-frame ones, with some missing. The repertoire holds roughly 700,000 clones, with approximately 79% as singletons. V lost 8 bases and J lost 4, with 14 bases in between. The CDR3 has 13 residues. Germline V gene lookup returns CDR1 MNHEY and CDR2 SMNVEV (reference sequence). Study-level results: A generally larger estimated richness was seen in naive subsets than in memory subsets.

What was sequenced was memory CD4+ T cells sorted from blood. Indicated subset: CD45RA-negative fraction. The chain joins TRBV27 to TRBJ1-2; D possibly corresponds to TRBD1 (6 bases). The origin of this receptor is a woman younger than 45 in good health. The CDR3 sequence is CASGSGASYGYTF. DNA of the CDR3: TGTGCCAGCGGGTCAGGGGCCAGCTATGGCTACACCTTC.